Listed below are T cell receptor beta chains from one sample, sequenced in a study of metastatic and nonmetastatic thyroid tumors. TCRdb recomputed clones from the PCR reads via MiXCR. The data show around 13,000 clones, less than 25% seen once. Sequenced: blood. The receptors here all came from a female donor with papillary thyroid cancer or a benign thyroid nodule (not recorded which). Some clones in this sample may be carry-over from other donors' samples. The CDR3 runs from the conserved cysteine through the conserved F or W. A D gene is named only where the DNA matches it firmly. Clone size is given for some rows only: seen once, a few or many times, or a class if the clone is expanded.

D	size	V	J	CDR3	DNA
NA	NA	TRBV12-3/TRBV12-4	TRBJ2-3	CASTTLKLDTDTQYF	TGTGCCAGCACCACCTTGAAGTTGGACACAGATACGCAGTATTTT
NA	many	TRBV3-1	TRBJ2-4	CASSRGVAKNIQYF	TGTGCCAGCAGCCGAGGGGTAGCCAAAAACATTCAGTACTTC
NA	medium-sized	TRBV6-1	TRBJ2-7	CASRTMGPYEQYF	TGTGCCAGCAGGACGATGGGGCCCTACGAGCAGTACTTC
TRBD2	many	TRBV9	TRBJ2-5	CASSVGEVRAGDGTQYF	TGTGCCAGCAGCGTAGGAGAGGTCAGGGCGGGGGACGGGACCCAGTACTTC
NA	many	TRBV7-9	TRBJ1-4	CASSLARGGDEKLFF	TGTGCCAGCAGCTTAGCGAGGGGAGGTGACGAAAAACTGTTTTTT
TRBD2	few	TRBV6-2/TRBV6-3	TRBJ2-2	CASSREREMNTGELFF	TGTGCCAGCAGTAGAGAGCGGGAGATGAACACCGGGGAGCTGTTTTTT
TRBD1	few	TRBV19	TRBJ1-2	CASWTGVYGYTF	TGTGCCAGTTGGACAGGGGTTTATGGCTACACCTTC
TRBD2	medium-sized	TRBV6-4	TRBJ2-1	CASSDRLAGYNEQFF	TGTGCCAGCAGTGATCGACTAGCGGGGTACAATGAGCAGTTCTTC
NA	medium-sized	TRBV30	TRBJ1-2	CARRAERGYTF	TGTGCCAGGCGGGCAGAACGTGGCTACACCTTC
TRBD1	NA	TRBV16	TRBJ1-2	CASSQSVTGDGYTF	TGTGCCAGCAGCCAATCCGTGACAGGGGATGGCTACACCTTC
NA	NA	TRBV12-3/TRBV12-4	TRBJ1-1	CASSSRGGDEAFF	TGTGCCAGCAGTTCCCGGGGTGGGGATGAAGCTTTCTTT
TRBD2	many	TRBV9	TRBJ2-7	CASSSGLAGHEQYF	TGTGCCAGCAGCTCGGGACTAGCGGGACACGAGCAGTACTTC
NA	NA	TRBV28	TRBJ2-7	CASRSPGGSSYEQYF	TGTGCCAGCAGGTCCCCTGGCGGATCCTCCTACGAGCAGTACTTC
TRBD2	many	TRBV30	TRBJ2-1	CAWNPRTSAFSIEQFF	TGTGCCTGGAACCCGAGGACTAGCGCCTTTTCTATTGAGCAGTTCTTC
NA	NA	TRBV20-1	TRBJ2-7	CSARSPFGGYYEQYF	TGCAGTGCTAGATCCCCCTTCGGAGGGTACTACGAGCAGTACTTC
NA	many	TRBV7-2	TRBJ2-5	CASSRPRETQYF	TGTGCCAGCAGCCGGCCCCGGGAGACCCAGTACTTC
NA	many	TRBV3-1	TRBJ2-2	CASSPGGVTGELFF	TGTGCCAGCAGCCCCGGTGGGGTTACCGGGGAGCTGTTTTTT
NA	medium-sized	TRBV7-3	TRBJ2-5	CASSSGPGETQYF	TGTGCCAGCAGTAGCGGCCCTGGGGAGACCCAGTACTTC
NA	NA	TRBV10-3	TRBJ2-7	CAINRGRPPYEQYF	TGTGCCATCAATAGGGGTCGTCCCCCCTACGAGCAGTACTTT
NA	few	TRBV28	TRBJ2-3	CASAQGRASTDTQYF	TGTGCCAGCGCCCAGGGGCGGGCTAGCACAGATACGCAGTATTTT
TRBD1	NA	TRBV6-2/TRBV6-3	TRBJ1-2	CASSYSLTGAYGYTF	TGTGCCAGCAGTTACTCCCTGACAGGGGCCTATGGCTACACCTTC
NA	NA	TRBV12-3/TRBV12-4	TRBJ1-5	CASSAGYLSNQPQHF	TGTGCCAGCAGCGCAGGGTATTTGAGCAATCAGCCCCAGCATTTT
NA	NA	TRBV9	TRBJ2-7	CASSPSGTINEQYF	TGTGCCAGCAGCCCATCCGGGACAATCAACGAGCAGTACTTC
TRBD1	NA	TRBV30	TRBJ2-7	CAWGTGGPYEQYF	TGTGCCTGGGGGACAGGGGGACCCTACGAGCAGTACTTC
NA	NA	TRBV12-3/TRBV12-4	TRBJ1-5	CASSTGLTQPQHF	TGTGCCAGCAGTACCGGCCTCACTCAGCCCCAGCATTTT
NA	many	TRBV19	TRBJ1-1	CASSRDPPGTEAFF	TGTGCCAGTAGTCGGGACCCTCCAGGGACTGAAGCTTTCTTT
NA	medium-sized	TRBV20-1	TRBJ1-2	CSAGQGLQGYTF	TGCAGTGCTGGCCAGGGGCTTCAGGGCTACACCTTC
NA	NA	TRBV24-1	TRBJ2-1	CATSRQQGYNEQFF	TGTGCCACCAGTCGGCAACAGGGCTACAATGAGCAGTTCTTC
TRBD2	many	TRBV20-1	TRBJ2-3	CSASRLAGDTDTQYF	TGCAGTGCTTCTCGTCTAGCGGGGGATACAGATACGCAGTATTTT
NA	medium-sized	TRBV12-3/TRBV12-4	TRBJ2-3	CASSLLASDTQYF	TGTGCCAGCAGTTTACTAGCGTCAGATACGCAGTATTTT
NA	NA	TRBV7-8	TRBJ2-7	CASSRSGVDEQYF	TGTGCCAGCAGCCGGAGTGGGGTAGACGAGCAGTACTTC
TRBD2	medium-sized	TRBV6-5	TRBJ2-3	CASRRTSGGAGTDTQYF	TGTGCCAGCAGGCGGACTAGCGGGGGGGCCGGTACAGATACGCAGTATTTT
NA	NA	TRBV5-8	TRBJ2-5	CASDGLRGGSETQYF	TGTGCCAGCGATGGACTTAGGGGTGGGAGCGAGACCCAGTACTTC
NA	medium-sized	TRBV20-1	TRBJ2-7	CSAPGPAREQYF	TGCAGTGCCCCGGGCCCAGCGAGAGAGCAGTACTTC
NA	many	TRBV7-9	TRBJ2-7	CASSRPDRPAYEQYF	TGTGCCAGCAGCCGGCCTGACAGACCAGCCTACGAGCAGTACTTC
NA	many	TRBV9	TRBJ2-2	CASSVDETGELFF	TGTGCCAGCAGCGTTGATGAAACCGGGGAGCTGTTTTTT
NA	NA	TRBV20-1	TRBJ1-2	CSALNQVDGYTF	TGCAGTGCTCTAAACCAAGTTGACGGCTACACCTTC
NA	once	TRBV7-3	TRBJ1-1	CASSLTGVDTEAFF	TGTGCCAGCAGCTTGACCGGGGTAGACACTGAAGCTTTCTTT
TRBD2	medium-sized	TRBV11-2	TRBJ2-1	CASSYSSGYYNEQFF	TGTGCCAGCAGCTATTCTAGCGGGTACTACAATGAGCAGTTCTTC
NA	many	TRBV19	TRBJ2-2	CAVGGRGNTGELFF	TGTGCCGTAGGGGGGAGAGGGAACACCGGGGAGCTGTTTTTT
TRBD1	many	TRBV24-1	TRBJ1-4	CATSERPGWDRGVEKLFF	TGTGCCACCAGTGAAAGACCCGGGTGGGACAGGGGAGTTGAAAAACTGTTTTTT
NA	many	TRBV11-2	TRBJ2-5	CASSFLGGAGETQYF	TGTGCCAGCAGCTTCCTTGGGGGGGCGGGAGAGACCCAGTACTTC
TRBD1	few	TRBV28	TRBJ2-3	CASSLQGEADTQYF	TGTGCCAGCAGCCTACAGGGGGAGGCAGATACGCAGTATTTT
TRBD2	medium-sized	TRBV11-2	TRBJ2-1	CASSLESGGSEQFF	TGTGCCAGCAGCTTAGAAAGCGGGGGCAGTGAGCAGTTCTTC
NA	many	TRBV2	TRBJ2-5	CASKGMEGETQYF	TGTGCCAGCAAGGGCATGGAGGGAGAGACCCAGTACTTC
TRBD2	few	TRBV6-1	TRBJ2-1	CATLTSGRSEQFF	TGTGCCACCTTGACTAGCGGGAGGAGCGAGCAGTTCTTC
NA	medium-sized	TRBV10-1	TRBJ2-3	CASSESSRGTQYF	TGCGCCAGCAGTGAGTCGTCGAGGGGTACGCAGTATTTT
TRBD2	NA	TRBV6-1	TRBJ2-7	CASRFRLAGEYEQYF	TGTGCCAGCAGATTCCGACTAGCGGGAGAGTACGAGCAGTACTTC
NA	many	TRBV4-2	TRBJ2-5	CASSQDMATRETQYF	TGTGCCAGCAGCCAAGATATGGCTACCAGGGAGACCCAGTACTTC
NA	few	TRBV27	TRBJ2-1	CASSFRGASYNEHFF	TGTGCCAGCAGTTTCCGGGGGGCGTCCTACAATGAGCATTTCTTC
TRBD2	medium-sized	TRBV4-2	TRBJ2-7	CASSQGSSLAGGRHEQYF	TGTGCCAGCAGCCAAGGATCCTCACTAGCGGGAGGTCGACACGAGCAGTACTTC
NA	many	TRBV14	TRBJ1-1	CASSQDAVGGWITEAFF	TGTGCCAGCAGCCAAGACGCTGTCGGAGGGTGGATCACTGAAGCTTTCTTT
NA	NA	TRBV5-6	TRBJ2-7	CASSSRGSPWYEQHF	TGTGCCAGCAGCTCTAGGGGCTCCCCTTGGTACGAGCAGCACTTC
TRBD2	NA	TRBV7-2	TRBJ2-1	CASSPELAGNEQFF	TGTGCCAGCAGCCCCGAATTAGCGGGAAATGAGCAGTTCTTC
TRBD1	medium-sized	TRBV10-3	TRBJ2-7	CAISPGTESYEQYF	TGTGCCATCAGCCCCGGGACAGAGTCCTACGAGCAGTACTTC
NA	NA	TRBV20-1	TRBJ1-1	CSALKGETEAFF	TGCAGTGCACTAAAGGGGGAGACTGAAGCTTTCTTT
NA	NA	TRBV4-3	TRBJ2-1	CASSQVSGVNEQFF	TGCGCCAGCAGCCAAGTATCAGGGGTCAATGAGCAGTTCTTC
TRBD1	few	TRBV5-4	TRBJ2-7	CASSLVDRGVEQYF	TGTGCCAGCAGCTTGGTAGACAGGGGGGTCGAGCAGTACTTC
NA	few	TRBV19	TRBJ1-2	CASSTTRAGIYGYTF	TGTGCCAGTAGTACCACCCGGGCAGGGATCTATGGCTACACCTTC